This T cell receptor beta chain stems from a study of cytomegalovirus exposure and HLA in healthy donors. The study, taken as a whole, reports: In a later analysis, HLA-associated TCR beta chains were more clonally expanded than equally common others. Specificity for CMV antigens was confirmed in vitro for a few of the CMV-associated chains. Later on, a genetic analysis was performed. It linked a missense variant in DCLRE1C with V- and J-gene trimming of TCR beta.

Regarding this clone: Its specificity is unknown.

This CDR3 is built from 16 residues. V gave up 1 base and J gave up 3 bases, with 15 bases separating them. The V gene's germline CDR1 is SGDLS and CDR2 YYNGEE. Healthy bone marrow donors supplied every sample. The PCR contained 60 Vbeta and 13 Jbeta primers. Clones were read by immunoSEQ multiplex PCR, and TCRdb kept only the in-frame ones, dropping some. The top ten clones hold over 1.3% of a sample with approximately 150,000 clones, 60% to 80% of them seen once. The origin of this receptor is a man in his 60s in good health and CMV-seronegative. The specimen sequenced was PBMCs. The chain uses TRBV9 and TRBJ2-3; possible D gene TRBD2, 7 bases. The CDR3 nucleotides read TGTGCCAGCAGCGTAAATGGACTAGGGGGAACAGATACGCAGTATTTT. Translation gives CASSVNGLGGTDTQYF. Full variable domain (outside the CDR3, taken from reference TRBV9 and TRBJ2-3): DSGVTQTPKHLITATGQRVTLRCSPRSGDLSVYWYQQSLDQGLQFLIQYYNGEERAKGNILERFSAQQFPDLHSELNLSSLELGDSALYFCASSVNGLGGTDTQYFGPGTRLTVL.